These 30 T cell receptor beta chains were all obtained from the same sample, sequenced in a study of cytomegalovirus exposure and HLA in healthy donors. This PCR relied on a set of 60 Vbeta primers and 13 Jbeta primers. The protocol was immunoSEQ multiplex PCR, while the TCRdb copy is restricted to in-frame clones and leaves out a portion. The table shows around 140,000 clones, with 88% occurring only once. Material: PBMCs. The receptors were sampled from a woman aged 35 to 49 in good health and CMV-seronegative.

The rearrangement uses TRBV5-8 and TRBJ2-5; TRBD2 matches at 12 bases. The CDR3 has 16 residues. Germline CDR1 and CDR2: SGHTS and YDEGEE. Trimming took 4 bases from V and 2 from J; bases not matched to a gene: 6. The CDR3 DNA follows: TGTGCCAGCAGCCCCGGACTAGCGGGGATTCAAGAGACCCAGTACTTC. Its translation is CASSPGLAGIQETQYF. Supplemented by reference TRBV5-8 and TRBJ2-5, the full variable domain reads EAGVTQSPTHLIKTRGQQATLRCSPISGHTSVYWYQQALGLGLQFLLWYDEGEERNRGNFPPRFSGRQFPNYSSELNVNALELEDSALYLCASSPGLAGIQETQYFGPGTRLLVL.

The chain links TRBV5-1 to TRBJ2-7; D possibly corresponds to TRBD2 (6 bases). This CDR3 contains 14 residues. V shed 2 bases and J shed 5 bases, with 14 bases lying between them. Germline assignment: CDR1 SGHRS and CDR2 YFSETQ. Here the CDR3 reads CASSFTSPPNEQYF. Written as DNA, the CDR3 is TGCGCCAGCAGCTTTACTAGCCCTCCGAACGAGCAGTACTTC.

The chain has TRBV5-1 and TRBJ2-1, with 7 bases lining up with TRBD1. After removal of 0 bases from V and 2 bases from J, the junction contained 2 bases not matched to a gene. Germline lookup yields CDR1 SGHRS and CDR2 YFSETQ. This CDR3 is 15 amino acids long. The CDR3 DNA reads as TGCGCCAGCAGCTTGGTCCAGGGGGCCTACAATGAGCAGTTCTTC. This codes for CASSLVQGAYNEQFF.

This clone was detected a few times. This rearrangement joins TRBV11-3 to TRBJ2-7; 8 bases align to TRBD2. In germline, CDR1 is SGHNT, CDR2 YENEEA. This CDR3 spans 14 amino acids. The V and J ends lost 2 bases and 6 bases, in that order; junction bases with no gene match: 6. This chain's CDR3 is CASSLRGSGTEQYF. CDR3 DNA: TGTGCCAGCAGCTTACGAGGTAGCGGGACCGAGCAGTACTTC.

This rearrangement joins TRBV6-5 to TRBJ1-4; TRBD1 might be the D (6 bases). From germline, CDR1 is MNHEY and CDR2 SVGAGI. Trimming removed 6 bases from V and 0 bases from J, with 11 bases in between. The CDR3 has 15 amino acids. CDR3 residues: CASSRQEATNEKLFF. The CDR3 nucleotides are TGTGCCAGCAGCCGACAGGAAGCAACTAATGAAAAACTGTTTTTT.

The CDR3 sequence: CASSSRQGGYNEQFF. The CDR3 bases are TGTGCCAGCAGCTCCCGACAGGGGGGTTACAATGAGCAGTTCTTC. The rearrangement uses TRBV5-6 and TRBJ2-1; 9 nucleotides align to TRBD1. The CDR3 has 15 residues. V shed 3 bases, J shed 4 bases, and the junction held 5 bases outside the gene matches. Germline assignment: CDR1 SGHDT and CDR2 YYEEEE. The full variable domain, completed using reference TRBV5-6 and TRBJ2-1, is DAGVTQSPTHLIKTRGQQVTLRCSPKSGHDTVSWYQQALGQGPQFIFQYYEEEERQRGNFPDRFSGHQFPNYSSELNVNALLLGDSALYLCASSSRQGGYNEQFFGPGTRLTVL.

This clone was counted once. The chain uses TRBV5-1 and TRBJ1-1; 9 bases line up with TRBD1. With 3 bases clipped from V and 1 base from J, the junction kept 1 base outside the gene matches. Germline lookup yields CDR1 SGHRS and CDR2 YFSETQ. The CDR3 totals 14 residues. CDR3 nucleotide sequence: TGCGCCAGCAGCTCGGACAGGGGGAACACTGAAGCTTTCTTT. Translated, it gives CASSSDRGNTEAFF.

This clone was seen more than once but under ten times. The chain joins TRBV4-2 to TRBJ2-5, with 10 bases that match TRBD2. Germline V gene lookup returns CDR1 LGHNA and CDR2 YNFKEQ. The CDR3 totals 16 residues. Trimming removed 4 bases from V and 2 bases from J; junction bases left unmatched: 7. The CDR3 spells CASSRAGTSEQETQYF. DNA for the CDR3: TGTGCCAGCAGCCGAGCCGGGACTAGCGAACAAGAGACCCAGTACTTC.

Worth noting for this clone: Other DNA sequences of this sample code for an identical CDR3. The V call is TRBV5-1, the J call TRBJ2-1; 11 bases line up with TRBD2. CDR1 is SGHRS, CDR2 YFSETQ, per germline. After removal of 3 bases from V and 4 bases from J, the junction contained 3 bases not matched to a gene. The CDR3 covers 15 residues. CDR3 residues: CASSSGTSGYNEQFF. CDR3 nucleotide sequence: TGCGCCAGCAGCTCCGGGACTAGCGGTTACAATGAGCAGTTCTTC.

V is TRBV27 and J is TRBJ1-2, with 7 bases aligning to TRBD1. The V and J ends lost 0 bases and 3 bases, in that order; junction bases with no gene match: 4. Germline V CDR1 and CDR2: MNHEY, SMNVEV (reference sequence). CDR3 length: 15 amino acids. CDR3 amino acids: CASSLSGTVDYGYTF. The CDR3 nucleotides read TGTGCCAGCAGTTTATCTGGGACAGTAGACTATGGCTACACCTTC.

This chain uses TRBV6-6 with TRBJ2-2; 7 bases fit TRBD1. The CDR3 is made up of 13 amino acids. Unmatched junction bases numbered 4, after V lost 5 bases and J lost 7 bases. Germline V gene data show CDR1 as MNHNY and CDR2 as SVGAGI (reference sequence). The CDR3 protein is CASSRQGVGELFF. The CDR3 nucleotides are TGTGCCAGCAGTCGACAGGGAGTCGGGGAGCTGTTTTTT.

CDR3 protein: CASSETGDSRNTIYF. CDR3 bases: TGCGCCAGCAGTGAGACCGGGGACAGCAGAAACACCATATATTTT. The chain couples TRBV10-2 to TRBJ1-3; 7 positions agree with TRBD1. This CDR3 is built from 15 residues. The junction had 6 bases not matched to a gene; V was cut back by 2 bases and J by 5 bases. CDR1 is WSHSY and CDR2 is SAAADI in the germline V gene.

V usage is TRBV28 and J usage is TRBJ2-5; D gene ambiguous. Trimming stripped 6 bases from V and 4 bases from J, with 9 bases between. Germline CDR1 MDHEN, CDR2 SYDVKM. CDR3 length equals 12 residues. CDR3 nucleotide sequence: TGTGCCAGCAGGGCGGTCCGAGAGACCCAGTACTTC. It yields the protein CASRAVRETQYF.

For this clone: The sample carries other DNA sequences with the same CDR3. The chain recombines TRBV10-3 with TRBJ2-7; 10 nucleotides match TRBD2. Germline V gene sequence: CDR1 ENHRY, CDR2 SYGVKD. The trim removed 2 bases at V and 1 base at J, leaving 5 bases unmatched. The CDR3 has 16 amino acids. The CDR3 region is CAISEGLAGASYEQYF. CDR3 sequence (DNA): TGTGCCATCAGTGAGGGCCTAGCGGGAGCTTCCTACGAGCAGTACTTC.

A single count supports this clone. The rearrangement joins TRBV7-3 to TRBJ2-5; 8 nucleotides match TRBD1. The J call may be wrong; the DNA end is better matched by TRBJ2-7. CDR3 size: 14 residues. Germline-derived CDR1 and CDR2 are SGHTA and FQGTGA. The chain's CDR3 is CASSPGTGAYEQYF. The CDR3 nucleotides are TGTGCCAGCAGCCCGGGGACAGGTGCCTACGAGCAGTACTTC.

V is TRBV7-6 and J is TRBJ1-2; TRBD1 matches 8 bases. CDR3 length: 13 amino acids. Looked up from germline, CDR1 is SGHVS and CDR2 is FNYEAQ. The V and J ends lost 6 bases and 7 bases, in that order; junction bases with no gene match: 7. Here the CDR3 reads CASSPGGAVGYTF. DNA of the CDR3: TGTGCCAGCAGTCCAGGGGGCGCGGTTGGCTACACCTTC.

This chain links TRBV2 with TRBJ2-7, with D possibly TRBD1 on 6 matching bases. With 9 bases removed from V and 2 bases from J, the gap between germline ends came to 17 bases. Germline V gene data show CDR1 as SNHLY and CDR2 as FYNNEI. The CDR3 consists of 14 residues. The CDR3 DNA reads TGTGCCAGTGACTTGACAGGAGCGACCTACGAGCAGTACTTC. Amino acids: CASDLTGATYEQYF. The full variable domain, completed using reference TRBV2 and TRBJ2-7, is EPEVTQTPSHQVTQMGQEVILRCVPISNHLYFYWYRQILGQKVEFLVSFYNNEISEKSEIFDDQFSVERPDGSNFTLKIRSTKLEDSAMYFCASDLTGATYEQYFGPGTRLTVT.

The V call is TRBV10-3, the J call TRBJ1-2; TRBD1 might be the D (6 bases). The germline gives CDR1 ENHRY, CDR2 SYGVKD. Trimming pared 0 bases from V and 5 bases from J, leaving 10 bases between. The CDR3 runs to 14 residues. The CDR3 coding sequence is TGTGCCATCAGTGAGTCGGGGGGGCTTTATGGCTACACCTTC. This sequence encodes CAISESGGLYGYTF.

The chain links TRBV11-3 to TRBJ1-2, with a tentative D call TRBD1 (6 bases). This CDR3 has 15 amino acids. Looked up from germline, CDR1 is SGHNT and CDR2 is YENEEA. V dropped 5 bases and J dropped 5 bases, with 18 bases sitting between them. In DNA, the CDR3 is TGTGCCAGCAGCCCCAGATCACAGGGTAGATATGGCTACACCTTC. Amino acid sequence: CASSPRSQGRYGYTF.

V gene TRBV18 combines with J gene TRBJ2-4; possibly TRBD1 for D (6 bases). The CDR3 contains 15 residues. Trimming cost V 5 bases and J 2 bases, with 13 bases left between them. Germline lookup yields CDR1 KGHSH and CDR2 LQKENI. The CDR3, as DNA: TGTGCCAGCTCAAATTCAGGGGCTACCAAAAACATTCAGTACTTC. Amino acid sequence: CASSNSGATKNIQYF.

As to this clone: This sample includes further DNA sequences coding for the same CDR3. The chain couples TRBV30 to TRBJ1-6; no clear D gene. V was pared by 3 bases and J by 6 bases, with 21 bases between. Germline V gene lookup returns CDR1 GTSNPN and CDR2 SVGIG (reference sequence). The CDR3 extends over 17 amino acids. CDR3 sequence: CAWSDLRPNTGNSPLHF. CDR3 sequence (DNA): TGTGCCTGGAGCGACCTAAGGCCCAACACGGGTAATTCACCCCTCCACTTT.

This clone was seen a few times. This chain connects TRBV25-1 to TRBJ2-7; 10 bases agree with TRBD2. The CDR3 loop spans 15 amino acids. Trimming at V came to 5 bases and at J to 11 bases, leaving 15 bases not matched to a gene. Looked up from germline, CDR1 is MGHDK and CDR2 is SYGVNS. CDR3 amino acids: CASSPMGRTSGLEYF. The CDR3 DNA reads TGTGCCAGCAGTCCCATGGGTAGGACTAGCGGTTTGGAGTACTTC.

V is TRBV5-4 and J is TRBJ2-5, with TRBD2 matching 8 bases. V shed 0 bases, J shed 1 base, and the junction held 5 bases outside the gene matches. The CDR3 contains 16 residues. In germline, CDR1 is SGHNT, CDR2 YYREEE (reference sequence). The CDR3 reads CASSLELAVGQETQYF. The CDR3 DNA reads as TGTGCCAGCAGCTTGGAACTAGCGGTTGGCCAAGAGACCCAGTACTTC.

This clone was recorded only once. V gene TRBV19 combines with J gene TRBJ2-5, with D unclear. The CDR3 contains 13 residues. V lost 4 bases to trimming and J lost 5 bases, with 11 bases between them. The germline V gene has CDR1 LNHDA and CDR2 SQIVND (reference sequence). CDR3 sequence (DNA): TGTGCCAGTAGTACACCCACCGGGGAGACCCAGTACTTC. Translated, it gives CASSTPTGETQYF.

V is TRBV13 and J is TRBJ2-1, with D perhaps matching TRBD1 (7 bases). This CDR3 is 17 amino acids long. Trimming stripped 5 bases from V and 6 bases from J, with 23 bases between. The germline CDR1 and CDR2 sequences are PRHDT and FYEKMQ (reference sequence). The CDR3 DNA is TGTGCCAGCAGCCCTCCCCCAGGGGGGTCCTATGGCAATGAGCAGTTCTTC. This encodes CASSPPPGGSYGNEQFF.

In its sample, this clone was seen once. One end of the junction fails to match germline, which may point to a read error. Other DNA sequences of this sample code for an identical CDR3. V usage is TRBV10-2 and J usage is TRBJ1-1; maybe TRBD1 (6 bases). CDR3 length: 14 residues. The germline CDR1 and CDR2 sequences are WSHSY and SAAADI. DNA for the CDR3: TGCGCCAGCAGGGGGGCGGGCCCGGCCACTGAAGCCTTCTTT. It translates to CASRGAGPATEAFF.

The chain links TRBV5-1 to TRBJ1-1, with unresolved D. The V and J ends lost 0 bases and 0 bases respectively, with 9 bases between them. The CDR3 contains 15 residues. From germline, CDR1 is SGHRS and CDR2 YFSETQ. This chain's CDR3 is CASSLVLSLNTEAFF. The CDR3 DNA is TGCGCCAGCAGCTTGGTCTTATCTCTGAACACTGAAGCTTTCTTT.

The J gene is TRBJ2-2, the V gene TRBV2; 11 bases are shared with TRBD2. The CDR3 length is 19 residues. V lost 8 bases to trimming and J lost 3 bases; unmatched junction nucleotides: 17. Germline assignment: CDR1 SNHLY and CDR2 FYNNEI. The CDR3 here is CASFYSGREARDHTGELFF. CDR3 bases: TGTGCCAGCTTTTATAGCGGGAGGGAAGCAAGGGACCACACCGGGGAGCTGTTTTTT.

V and J are TRBV5-1 and TRBJ1-3; D is possibly TRBD1 (5 bases). Germline V gene sequence: CDR1 SGHRS, CDR2 YFSETQ. V lost 0 bases and J 3 bases, leaving 10 bases between the germline ends. The CDR3 consists of 15 residues. CDR3 in amino acids: CASSLGQRSGNTIYF. The CDR3 region has the DNA TGCGCCAGCAGCTTGGGACAGAGAAGTGGAAACACCATATATTTT.

The chain uses TRBV5-6 and TRBJ2-1, with D tentatively TRBD2 (5 bases). This CDR3 is 12 amino acids long. Germline values: CDR1 SGHDT, CDR2 YYEEEE. The germline V and J ends were trimmed by 4 bases and 8 bases, with 10 bases remaining between them. CDR3 nucleotides: TGTGCCAGCAGCGTAGCTAGCCATGAGCAGTTCTTC. Translated: CASSVASHEQFF.